Sequencing of this TCR beta chain was carried out in a study of blood T cells in healthy people across ages (dated by TCRdb to between 2015 and 2016). A note on the overall study: In model experiments, roughly one uniquely barcoded TCR beta cDNA molecule per two T cells was captured by template switching. Age-related changes in TCR beta repertoire diversity were measured in the study by deep sequencing normalized with unique cDNA molecular identifiers. The donors were divided into four age groups: young (average roughly 15 years), middle-aged (around 41), aged (roughly 60) and long-lived (about 79). To avoid experimental bias, donors of different ages were randomly spread across the sequencing lanes. For two donors (one aged 18 to 30 and one aged 80 or older), the study analyzed two additional independent replicas of 1 million unique cDNA reads from the same blood draw. Overall results and qualifications from the work: A strong correlation was found between observed TCR beta diversity and the percentage of naive T cells measured by flow cytometry. Compared with the aged group, the long-lived group had more naive CD4+ T cells, fewer expanded clones and increased TCR diversity, a pattern suggesting age selection. Observed TCR beta diversity per million T cells fell roughly linearly with age, and a significant reduction was already apparent by age roughly 40. Because donor CMV infection status was unknown, age-related changes in expanded clonotypes were potentially confounded. Estimates of total diversity from one million sequenced T cells were regarded as lower bounds and underestimates. Conclusive comparison of naive and antigen-experienced compartments was prevented by the profiling of bulk unsorted PBMCs.

Library construction relied on 5' RACE. Instrument used: Illumina HiSeq 2500. A second PCR of roughly 7 to 11 cycles was performed with a sample-barcoded 5' primer and a J-beta primer mix. A template-switch 5' adaptor carrying 12 random nucleotides introduced a unique molecular identifier onto each TCR beta cDNA molecule. At least 2.5 million CDR3-containing paired-end reads were obtained from each sample. The Mint cDNA synthesis kit, primed by a TRBC-specific oligonucleotide, was used to synthesize first-strand cDNA from all RNA. Following uracil-DNA glycosylase treatment, a first 18-cycle PCR with universal primers M1SS and BC2_uni_R was performed on all cDNA. In the paper's pipeline: For normalization, 1 million high-quality reads were randomly selected from each sample, with every read carrying a distinct molecular identifier. Reads with shared molecular identifiers were discarded instead of being binned into consensus sequences. CDR3 identification, clonotype clustering and error correction used MiTCR with a Q25 quality threshold and the strictest error-elimination algorithm. A nonparametric unseen species model with Euler transformation was used to estimate lower-bound total TCR beta diversity. TCRdb reanalyzed the raw reads on its own, using fastp at Q25 for trimming and MiXCR for clone calling, and kept in-frame beta chains. Under each unique CDR3 protein, matching rows form one entry showing the most common genes and DNA. TCRdb's processing, not the authors' own work, is the source of the V and J calls. This sample comprises about 640,000 distinct CDR3 sequences, about 30% of them detected only once. Of the sample, 15% to 19% falls within the top ten clones.

The roughly 37 donors, aged about 6 to 90 years, were systemically healthy Caucasian individuals from Russia. Each donor gave about 9.7 milliliters of peripheral blood, drawn into EDTA-treated Vacutainer tubes. PBMCs were isolated by Ficoll-Paque density-gradient centrifugation, with at least 6 million obtained per sample. Trizol reagent was used to extract total RNA from the PBMCs, yielding at least 6 micrograms per sample. The percentages of naive CD45RAhigh/CD27high T cells were determined by flow cytometry on a PBMC aliquot from every donor. The germline V gene sets CDR1 to SGHVS and CDR2 to FQNEAQ. CDR3 length: 15 amino acids, cysteine to phenylalanine. The only DNA kept is the CDR3, 45 bases in frame from the first base. The germline ends are 16 bases apart after V is trimmed by 5 bases and J by 5 bases. In its sample, this clonotype was seen many times. Which antigen it targets is not known. The sample holds no much larger clone one base away, and base qualities are not on file.

This TCR was recovered from a woman at least 80 years old in good health. Material: blood. The sequence links TRBV7-8 to TRBJ1-5; there is no confident call for the D gene. The DNA sequence is given as TGTGCCAGCAGCCCCACTAAAGGGAGAGATCAGCCCCAGCATTTT. Translated, it reads CASSPTKGRDQPQHF.